These 21 T cell receptor beta chains originate from one sample sequenced in a study of T cells after yellow fever vaccination. TCRdb processed the 5' RACE reads anew with MiXCR; each CDR3 protein has one entry. The table has some 200,000 distinct CDR3 sequences, approximately 3.2% seen once. This specimen consisted of CD4+ T cells sorted from PBMCs, obtained 10 days after the yellow fever booster vaccination. The receptors come from a man between 18 and 35 years old who received the YFV17D yellow fever vaccine.

This clonotype was seen repeatedly, ten times or more. This chain connects TRBV6-5 to TRBJ2-3; D perhaps matches TRBD2 (7 bases). The germline gives CDR1 MNHEY, CDR2 SVGAGI. V lost 2 bases and J lost 5, with 14 bases in between. This CDR3 is 15 amino acids long. The CDR3 coding sequence is TGTGCCAGCAGTTACGGGGGGGCCCGGATAGATACGCAGTATTTT. Amino acids: CASSYGGARIDTQYF.

This chain uses TRBV10-3 with TRBJ1-4; D is undetermined. The CDR3 sequence is 15 residues long. V lost 8 bases and J lost 5, with 18 bases in between. CDR1 is ENHRY, CDR2 SYGVKD, per germline. The CDR3 protein is CAIGLAGGSNEKLFF. The CDR3 bases are TGTGCCATCGGACTCGCGGGAGGAAGCAATGAAAAACTGTTTTTT.

At least ten counts were recorded for this clonotype. The chain combines TRBV5-1 with TRBJ2-5; D is uncertain. The CDR3 totals 15 residues. Germline CDR1 SGHRS, CDR2 YFSETQ. V was cut by 4 bases and J by 1 base, with 14 bases left in between. The CDR3, as DNA: TGCGCCAGCAGCCCCGGCCATGGCAGCCAAGAGACCCAGTACTTC. It codes for CASSPGHGSQETQYF.

At least ten counts were recorded for this clonotype. The V gene is TRBV18, the J gene TRBJ1-1; D is undetermined. CDR1 KGHSH and CDR2 LQKENI come from the germline V gene. This CDR3 contains 15 residues. Trimming cost V 5 bases and J 0 bases, with 13 bases left between them. CDR3 protein: CASSSTGRLNTEAFF. In nucleotides, the CDR3 is TGTGCCAGCTCATCCACCGGCAGACTGAACACTGAAGCTTTCTTT.

The table lists this clonotype with a few counts. The chain links TRBV20-1 to TRBJ2-5; no definite D call. The germline CDR1 and CDR2 sequences are DFQATT and SNEGSKA (reference sequence). Trimming stripped 5 bases from V and 3 bases from J, with 13 bases between. The CDR3 runs to 13 residues. The CDR3 protein is CSAYKDQEETQYF. The DNA of the CDR3 is TGCAGTGCTTACAAGGACCAGGAAGAGACCCAGTACTTC.

This clonotype occurred many times. The chain carries TRBV4-3 and TRBJ2-3, with 9 bases lining up with TRBD2. Unmatched junction bases numbered 8, after V lost 8 bases and J lost 5 bases. Germline V CDR1 and CDR2: LGHNA, YSLEER. The CDR3 covers 14 residues. The DNA for the CDR3 is TGCGCCAGCTGGAGCGGGGGGCCGAGAGATACGCAGTATTTT. Residues: CASWSGGPRDTQYF.

J is TRBJ1-3 and V is TRBV12-3 or TRBV12-4; D is perhaps TRBD1 (5 bases). Trimming pared 5 bases from V and 5 bases from J, leaving 10 bases between. CDR3 length equals 13 residues. CDR3 protein: CASSATARNTIYF. For the CDR3, the DNA is TGTGCCAGCAGTGCGACAGCGAGAAACACCATATATTTT.

This clonotype occurred many times. V and J are TRBV20-1 and TRBJ1-1; no firm D call. CDR3 length equals 14 residues. Germline assignment: CDR1 DFQATT and CDR2 SNEGSKA (reference sequence). V gave up 0 bases and J gave up 6 bases, with 14 bases separating them. DNA of the CDR3: TGCAGTGCTAGAGATCTAAGAGGGATACCTGAAGCTTTCTTT. Its protein product is CSARDLRGIPEAFF.

V and J are TRBV20-1 and TRBJ2-7; 8 nucleotides agree with TRBD2. From germline, CDR1 is DFQATT and CDR2 SNEGSKA (reference sequence). The CDR3 consists of 16 residues. The J segment lost 6 bases and the V segment lost 2 bases, leaving 15 bases of the junction unmatched. As DNA, the CDR3 is TGCAGTGCTAGATCTGACATAGCGGGGACCGCCCCCGAGCAGTACGTC. Residues: CSARSDIAGTAPEQYV.

The chain has TRBV6-6 and TRBJ1-1; D call uncertain. Trimming stripped 6 bases from V and 6 bases from J, with 8 bases between. This CDR3 comprises 11 residues. CDR1 and CDR2 (germline): MNHNY, SVGAGI (reference sequence). This CDR3 is CASRQDSEAFF. CDR3 nucleotides: TGTGCCAGCAGGCAGGACTCTGAAGCTTTCTTT.

This clonotype has a count of ten or more. The V and J genes are TRBV29-1 and TRBJ1-1; D unresolved. CDR3 length equals 11 residues. Trimming took 6 bases from V and 5 from J, leaving 10 bases between them. Per germline, CDR1 SQVTM and CDR2 ANQGSEA. The CDR3 DNA sequence: TGCAGCGTGAGCCAACGGACTGAAGCTTTCTTT. Translated: CSVSQRTEAFF.

This clonotype was observed many times. The J gene is TRBJ1-2, the V gene TRBV20-1; 10 positions match TRBD1. The CDR3 is 16 residues long. CDR1 and CDR2 from the germline V gene are DFQATT and SNEGSKA (reference sequence). V dropped 5 bases and J dropped 4; count of bases not matched to a gene: 13. Written as DNA, the CDR3 is TGCAGTGCTCCAACCGGGACAGGGGTCGCCGGCTATGGCTACACCTTC. Amino acid sequence: CSAPTGTGVAGYGYTF.

This clonotype was observed a few times. The chain employs TRBV7-2 and TRBJ1-2; a possible D gene is TRBD1 (5 bases). The germline CDR1 and CDR2 sequences are SGHTA and FQGNSA. The V end was cut by 2 bases, the J end by 4 bases, with 8 bases between. The CDR3 extends over 13 amino acids. The CDR3, as DNA: TGTGCCAGCAGCTTATCAGGGCTCTATGGCTACACCTTC. Amino acids: CASSLSGLYGYTF.

This clonotype has at least ten counts. The chain couples TRBV15 to TRBJ1-5; D is possibly TRBD1 (5 bases). V dropped 1 base and J dropped 5 bases, with 18 bases sitting between them. Germline V gene sequence: CDR1 LNHNV, CDR2 YYDKDF (reference sequence). The CDR3 has 17 amino acids. CDR3 amino acids: CATSRGNGGGSYQPQHF. In DNA, the CDR3 is TGTGCCACCAGCAGAGGCAACGGTGGGGGGTCCTATCAGCCCCAGCATTTT.

This clonotype was picked up many times. This chain uses TRBV7-8 with TRBJ2-3, with 7 bases that match TRBD2. The CDR3 runs 16 residues. V was clipped by 5 bases and J by 6 bases; unmatched bases: 14. Per germline, CDR1 SGHVS and CDR2 FQNEAQ. In nucleotides, the CDR3 is TGTGCCAGCAGCAAGACCGGGACTACTTTTATCGATACGCAGTATTTT. It specifies CASSKTGTTFIDTQYF.

This clonotype was counted between two and nine times. The V call is TRBV19, the J call TRBJ2-7; TRBD1 aligns across 10 bases. Germline V gene data show CDR1 as LNHDA and CDR2 as SQIVND (reference sequence). J was trimmed by 4 bases and V by 4 bases; bases with no gene match: 10. The CDR3 covers 16 residues. The CDR3 sequence is CASSTSKGQGTYEQYF. The CDR3 DNA reads as TGTGCCAGTAGTACCAGCAAGGGACAGGGGACTTACGAGCAGTACTTC.

In its sample, this clonotype was seen many times. This chain joins TRBV7-9 and TRBJ2-2; D is unresolved. V lost 5 bases, J lost 8 bases, and 12 bases lay in between. The CDR3 has 13 amino acids. Per germline, CDR1 SEHNR and CDR2 FQNEAQ (reference sequence). The CDR3 DNA follows: TGTGCCAGCAGCCTGCCGGCTGTGGGGGAGCTGTTTTTT. Amino acid sequence: CASSLPAVGELFF. Looking up the rest from reference TRBV7-9 and TRBJ2-2 gives the full variable domain: DTGVSQNPRHKITKRGQNVTFRCDPISEHNRLYWYRQTLGQGPEFLTYFQNEAQLEKSRLLSDRFSAERPKGSFSTLEIQRTEQGDSAMYLCASSLPAVGELFFGEGSRLTVL.

This clonotype was found many times. The gene calls are TRBV5-1 and TRBJ2-3; D is undetermined. With 0 bases removed from V and 0 bases from J, the gap between germline ends came to 8 bases. The CDR3 is 15 residues long. Germline values: CDR1 SGHRS, CDR2 YFSETQ. CDR3 region: CASSLVLPSTDTQYF. The CDR3 nucleotides read TGCGCCAGCAGCTTGGTTCTCCCTAGCACAGATACGCAGTATTTT.

This clonotype showed up many times. J is TRBJ1-2 and V is TRBV12-3 or TRBV12-4; TRBD1 matches 9 bases. The V gene end was trimmed by 6 bases and the J gene end by 4 bases; junction bases not matched to a gene: 6. The CDR3 totals 14 residues. The CDR3 DNA follows: TGTGCCAGCAGCCCGGACAGGGGAAGCTATGGCTACACCTTC. Its protein is CASSPDRGSYGYTF.

The rearrangement uses TRBV5-1 and TRBJ2-2; D is possibly TRBD2 (6 bases). The V gene lost 0 bases and the J gene lost 4 bases, with 13 bases spanning the gap. The germline CDR1 and CDR2 sequences are SGHRS and YFSETQ. CDR3 size: 16 residues. The CDR3 spells CASSLGSRGVTGELFF. DNA of the CDR3: TGCGCCAGCAGCTTGGGGTCGCGGGGTGTCACCGGGGAGCTGTTTTTT.

The rearrangement links TRBV20-1 to TRBJ1-1, with D hard to call. The germline V gene encodes CDR1 DFQATT and CDR2 SNEGSKA (reference sequence). This CDR3 spans 13 amino acids. V dropped 5 bases and J dropped 0 bases, with 10 bases sitting between them. CDR3 coding DNA: TGCAGTGCTGGAAGCCCCATGAACACTGAAGCTTTCTTT. This gives the protein CSAGSPMNTEAFF.